This T cell receptor (beta chain) was captured in a study of T cell responses to AZD1222 COVID-19 vaccine. Findings of the study overall: Regions 160-218 and 743-854 held dominance among vaccine-associated CD4 TCRs, which spanned spike. Donors in the cohort were predominantly white British and more often female, and clonal diversity was possibly underestimated. The peak T cell response came first, and repertoires were sampled only after it. Vaccination with two AZD1222 doses was followed by a rise in Spike-specific TCR breadth and depth.

Germline CDR1 SGHNT, CDR2 YENEEA. V shed 1 base, J shed 4 bases, and the junction held 4 bases outside the gene matches. The CDR3 is 16 residues long. TCRdb keeps only in-frame clones here, not all; method: immunoSEQ multiplex PCR. The table shows 140,000 or so clones, with 70% to 90% occurring only once. On this clone itself: The target antigen is unknown.

The receptor was derived from an adult who received the AZD1222 COVID-19 vaccine. The rearrangement joins TRBV11-3 to TRBJ2-2, with 9 bases identical to TRBD2. Sequencing used peripheral blood, obtained 28 days after the second AZD1222 dose. The CDR3 loop reads CASSLVLAGSTGELFF. CDR3 nucleotide sequence: TGTGCCAGCAGCTTAGTGCTAGCGGGGAGCACCGGGGAGCTGTTTTTT.